Below are 26 T cell receptor beta chains sequenced from a single sample in a study of neoadjuvant anti-PD-1 for oral cavity cancer. Profiled with immunoSEQ multiplex PCR; TCRdb holds only in-frame clones, not every one. The table shows around 15,000 clones, with over 65% occurring only once. The specimen comprised PBMCs, sampled before nivolumab (anti-PD-1) treatment. The receptors were gathered from a person between 40 and 85 years old with oral cavity squamous cell carcinoma.

The chain recombines TRBV11-1 with TRBJ2-1; TRBD2 aligns across 7 bases. The CDR3 consists of 15 residues. V lost 1 base, J lost 4 bases, and 4 bases stayed unmatched. The germline CDR1 and CDR2 sequences are SGHAT and FQDESV (reference sequence). The chain's CDR3 is CASSLGGAGYNEQFF. The CDR3 region has the DNA TGTGCCAGCAGCTTAGGGGGAGCGGGATACAATGAGCAGTTCTTC.

The V call is TRBV5-4, the J call TRBJ2-2; perhaps D is TRBD1 or TRBD2 (5 bases each). The CDR3 runs to 15 residues. Per germline, CDR1 SGHNT and CDR2 YYREEE (reference sequence). V was pared by 0 bases and J by 0 bases, with 6 bases between. This chain's CDR3 is CASSLAGPNTGELFF. CDR3 DNA sequence: TGTGCCAGCAGCTTGGCGGGACCGAACACCGGGGAGCTGTTTTTT.

V is TRBV12-5 and J is TRBJ1-1; D possibly corresponds to TRBD1 (6 bases). V lost 0 bases and J 1 base, leaving 9 bases between the germline ends. The CDR3 has 15 amino acids. CDR1 is LGHNT, CDR2 FRNRAP, per germline. The CDR3 DNA follows: TGTGCTAGTGGTTTGGTAGGACAGCCGAACACTGAAGCTTTCTTT. It encodes CASGLVGQPNTEAFF.

Points on this clone: Other DNA sequences in this specimen translate into the identical CDR3. The chain combines TRBV30 with TRBJ1-1, with D hard to call. The ends were cut back, 2 bases at V and 2 bases at J, with 9 bases in the middle. The CDR3 length is 13 residues. Germline CDR1 reads GTSNPN; CDR2 reads SVGIG (reference sequence). CDR3: CAWSPGTNTEAFF. The CDR3 DNA reads as TGTGCCTGGAGTCCGGGAACCAACACTGAAGCTTTCTTT.

The chain combines TRBV5-4 with TRBJ2-1; 7 nucleotides agree with TRBD1. Losses at the gene ends were 7 bases for V and 4 bases for J; bases not matched to a gene: 5. The CDR3 contains 13 residues. Germline CDR1 is SGHNT and CDR2 is YYREEE (reference sequence). CDR3 coding DNA: TGTGCCAGCCAGGGGGAGTCGTACAATGAGCAGTTCTTC. Its translation is CASQGESYNEQFF.

The chain uses TRBV19 and TRBJ2-5, with TRBD2 as a possible D gene (6 bases). The germline CDR1 and CDR2 sequences are LNHDA and SQIVND (reference sequence). The CDR3 is 15 amino acids. V was clipped by 5 bases and J by 3 bases, with 16 bases between them. CDR3 sequence: CASSFVLAPKETQYF. As DNA, the CDR3 is TGTGCCAGTAGTTTTGTGCTAGCGCCTAAAGAGACCCAGTACTTC. The whole variable domain, remainder taken from reference TRBV19 and TRBJ2-5, is DGGITQSPKYLFRKEGQNVTLSCEQNLNHDAMYWYRQDPGQGLRLIYYSQIVNDFQKGDIAEGYSVSREKKESFPLTVTSAQKNPTAFYLCASSFVLAPKETQYFGPGTRLLVL.

In its sample, this clone was seen a few times. The chain links TRBV14 to TRBJ1-1; D is ambiguous. The CDR3 has 13 residues. Germline loops: CDR1 SGHDN, CDR2 FVKESK. Trimming left V 3 bases short and J 6 bases short, with 11 bases between. The CDR3 reads CASSHTNLAEAFF. In nucleotides, the CDR3 is TGTGCCAGCAGCCATACGAATTTGGCTGAAGCTTTCTTT.

This chain links TRBV7-9 with TRBJ2-5, with unresolved D. The CDR3 runs to 15 residues. Trimming left V 0 bases short and J 9 bases short, with 17 bases between. Germline V gives CDR1 SEHNR, CDR2 FQNEAQ (reference sequence). In DNA form, the CDR3 reads TGTGCCAGCAGCTTAGCCGAAGGACGGTCCAAGGCCCAGTACTTC. As protein: CASSLAEGRSKAQYF.

The chain has TRBV25-1 and TRBJ2-2; no reliable D call. The germline gives CDR1 MGHDK, CDR2 SYGVNS. The CDR3 sequence is 18 residues long. V was shortened by 4 bases and J by 4 bases, with 22 bases between the two germline ends. CDR3 sequence reads: CASSGTPGPGRSTGELFF. CDR3 in DNA: TGTGCCAGCAGTGGTACACCCGGACCCGGCAGGAGCACCGGGGAGCTGTTTTTT. The whole variable domain, filled in from reference TRBV25-1 and TRBJ2-2, reads EADIYQTPRYLVIGTGKKITLECSQTMGHDKMYWYQQDPGMELHLIHYSYGVNSTEKGDLSSESTVSRIRTEHFPLTLESARPSHTSQYLCASSGTPGPGRSTGELFFGEGSRLTVL.

This clone was detected only a few times. The chain is built from TRBV7-6 and TRBJ1-3, with TRBD1 identical over 7 bases. CDR3 length equals 15 residues. Germline CDR1 SGHVS, CDR2 FNYEAQ. The J segment lost 0 bases and the V segment lost 2 bases, leaving 1 base of the junction unmatched. This CDR3 is CASSLQGGSGNTIYF. CDR3 DNA sequence: TGTGCCAGCAGCTTACAGGGGGGCTCTGGAAACACCATATATTTT.

This clone came up a few times. The J gene is TRBJ2-2, the V gene TRBV5-8; D is ambiguous. Germline V gene sequence: CDR1 SGHTS, CDR2 YDEGEE. The CDR3 has 14 residues. V was cut by 5 bases and J by 3 bases, with 11 bases left in between. CDR3 sequence (DNA): TGTGCCAGCAGGAGGCGTTCCGACACCGGGGAGCTGTTTTTT. As protein: CASRRRSDTGELFF.

The chain employs TRBV7-8 and TRBJ1-5; TRBD1 matches 10 bases. V trimming: 5 bases; J trimming: 4 bases; junction bases outside the gene matches: 8. The CDR3 contains 16 residues. CDR1 and CDR2 (germline): SGHVS, FQNEAQ. The CDR3 DNA sequence: TGTGCCAGCAGCCCCCGTTCGGGACAGGGGAATCAGCCCCAGCATTTT. This codes for CASSPRSGQGNQPQHF.

The chain joins TRBV5-5 to TRBJ2-2; 7 positions agree with TRBD1. J was trimmed by 6 bases and V by 2 bases; bases with no gene match: 4. Germline assignment: CDR1 SGHKS and CDR2 YYEKEE (reference sequence). This CDR3 contains 14 residues. CDR3 amino acids: CASSFDQGAGELFF. CDR3 DNA: TGTGCCAGCAGCTTTGACCAGGGGGCCGGGGAGCTGTTTTTT.

The chain combines TRBV30 with TRBJ2-5; D is unclear. V shed 0 bases and J shed 2 bases, with 7 bases lying between them. This CDR3 comprises 13 residues. Looked up from germline, CDR1 is GTSNPN and CDR2 is SVGIG (reference sequence). The CDR3 DNA reads as TGTGCCTGGAGTGTCCAGCTTCAAGAGACCCAGTACTTC. It yields the protein CAWSVQLQETQYF.

The chain is built from TRBV19 and TRBJ1-5, with D possibly matching TRBD1 (6 bases). This CDR3 comprises 15 residues. V was pared by 5 bases and J by 11 bases, with 22 bases between. The V gene's germline CDR1 is LNHDA and CDR2 SQIVND (reference sequence). The CDR3 DNA reads TGTGCCAGTAGTGCCCAATCAGGGGTGGATGGGGCCCAGCATTTT. This encodes CASSAQSGVDGAQHF.

The V gene is TRBV29-1, the J gene TRBJ1-1; D gene uncertain. CDR1 is SQVTM and CDR2 is ANQGSEA in the germline V gene. This CDR3 spans 11 amino acids. The V gene lost 4 bases and the J gene lost 7 bases, with 10 bases spanning the gap. CDR3 sequence: CSVVGGIEAFF. DNA for the CDR3: TGCAGCGTTGTAGGCGGAATTGAAGCTTTCTTT.

This chain joins TRBV5-1 and TRBJ2-2; weak D call: TRBD1 (7 bases). V was clipped by 6 bases and J by 4 bases, with 16 bases between them. Germline V gene lookup returns CDR1 SGHRS and CDR2 YFSETQ. The CDR3 consists of 15 residues. As DNA, the CDR3 is TGCGCCAGCACCCTAGAGGAGGGGGCCACCGGGGAGCTGTTTTTT. Encoded protein: CASTLEEGATGELFF.

This chain joins TRBV6-1 and TRBJ2-3; D perhaps matches TRBD2 (6 bases). The CDR3 has 12 amino acids. Trimming left V 11 bases short and J 3 bases short, with 12 bases between. Germline V gene lookup returns CDR1 MNHNS and CDR2 SASEGT. The chain's CDR3 is CAGGRRTDTQYF. CDR3 nucleotide sequence: TGTGCCGGGGGGAGGCGAACAGATACGCAGTATTTT.

The chain recombines TRBV7-3 with TRBJ2-7; either TRBD1 or TRBD2 may supply D (6 bases each). Germline assignment: CDR1 SGHTA and CDR2 FQGTGA. The CDR3 totals 15 residues. Trimming removed 5 bases from V and 2 bases from J, with 16 bases in between. The CDR3: CASSERGEQAYEQYF. Written as DNA, the CDR3 is TGTGCCAGCAGCGAGAGGGGGGAGCAAGCCTACGAGCAGTACTTC.

This sequence joins TRBV6-5 and TRBJ1-5; TRBD1 might be the D (5 bases). Germline CDR1 is MNHEY and CDR2 is SVGAGI. CDR3 size: 15 residues. V lost 6 bases and J lost 0, with 12 bases in between. CDR3 amino acids: CASSSGQLSNQPQHF. The CDR3 region has the DNA TGTGCCAGCAGCTCCGGACAACTTAGCAATCAGCCCCAGCATTTT.

This clone came up a few times. The chain couples TRBV28 to TRBJ1-1, with TRBD1 matching 8 bases. This CDR3 is built from 13 residues. Germline values: CDR1 MDHEN, CDR2 SYDVKM. J was trimmed by 10 bases and V by 8 bases; bases with no gene match: 12. CDR3 amino acids: CASLSQGARGAFF. The CDR3 DNA sequence: TGTGCCAGCTTATCTCAGGGGGCGCGGGGAGCTTTCTTT.

V usage is TRBV6-5 and J usage is TRBJ2-3; D is uncertain. Trimming shortened V by 1 base and J by 6 bases, and 8 bases separated the two germline ends. The CDR3 runs to 13 residues. CDR1 is MNHEY and CDR2 is SVGAGI in the germline V gene. The CDR3 DNA is TGTGCCAGCAGTTACTTGACGGCGGATACGCAGTATTTT. Its protein is CASSYLTADTQYF.

The chain links TRBV13 to TRBJ1-5; D is perhaps TRBD1 (6 bases). CDR3 size: 15 residues. V lost 0 bases and J 6 bases, leaving 12 bases between the germline ends. CDR1 is PRHDT and CDR2 is FYEKMQ in the germline V gene (reference sequence). The CDR3 region has the DNA TGTGCCAGCAGCTTAGGCGGGGGCGCAGGTCAGCCCCAGCATTTT. It yields the protein CASSLGGGAGQPQHF.

The chain combines TRBV15 with TRBJ1-5; no reliable D call. This CDR3 contains 13 residues. The germline V gene encodes CDR1 LNHNV and CDR2 YYDKDF (reference sequence). The V end lost 8 bases, the J end lost 3 bases, and 11 bases lay between the germline ends. The CDR3 sequence: CATGSLPNQPQHF. Written as DNA, the CDR3 is TGTGCCACCGGTTCCCTACCCAATCAGCCCCAGCATTTT.

The genes are TRBV29-1 and TRBJ2-5; D is unresolved. This CDR3 contains 13 residues. The V gene's germline CDR1 is SQVTM and CDR2 ANQGSEA. Trimming took off 5 bases at V and 5 bases at J, with 15 bases between the two ends. CDR3 amino acids: CSVSVAPRETQYF. The CDR3 DNA follows: TGCAGCGTTTCCGTGGCCCCGCGGGAGACCCAGTACTTC.

The rearrangement joins TRBV28 to TRBJ1-5; D uncertain. Germline assignment: CDR1 MDHEN and CDR2 SYDVKM. The germline V and J ends were trimmed by 3 bases and 4 bases, with 16 bases remaining between them. The CDR3 length is 16 residues. CDR3 DNA: TGTGCCAGCAGTTTTATCCAAGGGCGGGATAATCAGCCCCAGCATTTT. Protein sequence: CASSFIQGRDNQPQHF.